This section outlines one T cell receptor (beta chain) sequence together with its context. V trimming: 6 bases; J trimming: 2 bases; junction bases outside the gene matches: 4. Germline V gives CDR1 MNHEY, CDR2 SMNVEV (reference sequence). This CDR3 region has 16 residues. Only in-frame clones appear in the TCRdb table, and some are missing; sequencing was by immunoSEQ multiplex PCR. There are some 190,000 clones in the sample; roughly 83% occur only once, and more than 1.2% lies in the top ten. This sample stems from a study of cytomegalovirus exposure and HLA in healthy donors. This sequence originates from a woman aged 18-35 years in good health and CMV-seronegative. The chain has TRBV27 and TRBJ2-7; 16 bases fit TRBD2. Sequenced input: PBMCs. The CDR3 protein is CASRSGTSGGAYEQYF. The CDR3, as DNA: TGTGCCAGCAGGTCCGGGACTAGCGGGGGGGCCTACGAGCAGTACTTC.